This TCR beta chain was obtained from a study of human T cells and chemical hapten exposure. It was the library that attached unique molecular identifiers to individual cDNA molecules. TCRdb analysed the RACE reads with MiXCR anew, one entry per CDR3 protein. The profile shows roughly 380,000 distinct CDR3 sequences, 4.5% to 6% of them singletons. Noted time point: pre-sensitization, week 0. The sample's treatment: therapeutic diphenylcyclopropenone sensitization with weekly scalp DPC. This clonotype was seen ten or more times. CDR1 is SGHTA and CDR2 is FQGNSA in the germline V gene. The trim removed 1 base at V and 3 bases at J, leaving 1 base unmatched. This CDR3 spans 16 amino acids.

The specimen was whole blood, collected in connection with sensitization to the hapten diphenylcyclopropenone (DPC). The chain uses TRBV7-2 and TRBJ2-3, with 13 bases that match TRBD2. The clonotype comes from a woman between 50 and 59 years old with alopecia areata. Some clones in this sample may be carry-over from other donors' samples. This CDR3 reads CASSLGGLAGTDTQYF. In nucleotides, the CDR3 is TGTGCCAGCAGCTTAGGGGGACTAGCGGGGACAGATACGCAGTATTTT. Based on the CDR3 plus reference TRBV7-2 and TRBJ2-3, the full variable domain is GAGVSQSPSNKVTEKGKDVELRCDPISGHTALYWYRQSLGQGLEFLIYFQGNSAPDKSGLPSDRFSAERTGGSVSTLTIQRTQQEDSAVYLCASSLGGLAGTDTQYFGPGTRLTVL.